Included here is one TCR beta chain sequence, with context. PCR involved 60 Vbeta and 13 Jbeta primers. Repertoires were generated with immunoSEQ multiplex PCR, while TCRdb's copy carries only in-frame clones and drops some. The table has more than 100,000 clones, around nine tenths seen once. Germline loops: CDR1 SGDLS, CDR2 YYNGEE. The CDR3 contains 16 residues. V shed 0 bases and J 7 bases; nucleotides not matched to a gene: 9. The data belong to a study of cytomegalovirus exposure and HLA in healthy donors. The sequencing input was PBMCs. The chain couples TRBV9 to TRBJ1-4; TRBD1 matches at 7 bases. The source of this sequence is a woman aged 30 to 39 in good health and CMV-seronegative. DNA for the CDR3: TGTGCCAGCAGCGTAGGTGGAGGAGGGGGCGGTGAAAAACTGTTTTTT. This sequence encodes CASSVGGGGGGEKLFF.